This record concerns one T cell receptor (beta chain) sequence. This sample is drawn from a study of blood T cell repertoires in COVID-19. Across the study: Donors in the United States, Italy and Spain gave samples during acute or convalescent COVID-19.

V was trimmed by 10 bases and J by 1 base, leaving 13 bases between them. This CDR3 is 14 amino acids long. CDR1 LNHDA and CDR2 SQIVND come from the germline V gene (reference sequence). As processed by the authors: It was from reference gene primer amplification that nucleated cell counts were estimated. Profiling relied on immunoSEQ multiplex PCR, and the TCRdb table lists in-frame clones only, not all of them. V, J and clone size derive from that table, while D and trimming were established from the DNA sequence. This sample has approximately 100,000 clones, with about 89% found just once. The specimen was peripheral blood. This chain links TRBV19 with TRBJ2-2; maybe TRBD1 (6 bases). The sequence was collected from a man over 45 with acute or convalescent COVID-19. CDR3 sequence (DNA): TGTGCCACCAAGACAGGATGGAACACCGGGGAGCTGTTTTTT. Its protein is CATKTGWNTGELFF.